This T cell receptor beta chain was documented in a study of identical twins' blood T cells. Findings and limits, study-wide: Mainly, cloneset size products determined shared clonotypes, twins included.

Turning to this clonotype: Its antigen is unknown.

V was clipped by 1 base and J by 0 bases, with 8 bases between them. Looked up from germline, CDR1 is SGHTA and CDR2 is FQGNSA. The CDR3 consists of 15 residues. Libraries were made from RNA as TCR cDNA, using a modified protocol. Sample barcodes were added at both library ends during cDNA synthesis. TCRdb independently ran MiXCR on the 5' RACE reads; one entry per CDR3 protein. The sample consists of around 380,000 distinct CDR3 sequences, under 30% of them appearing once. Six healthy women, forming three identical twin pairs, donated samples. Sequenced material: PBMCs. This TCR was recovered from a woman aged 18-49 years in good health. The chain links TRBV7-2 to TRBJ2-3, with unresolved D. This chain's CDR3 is CASSLETASTDTQYF. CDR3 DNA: TGTGCCAGCAGCTTAGAAACGGCTAGCACAGATACGCAGTATTTT.